This T cell receptor (beta chain) came from a study of naive and memory T cell subsets (dated by TCRdb to between 2016 and 2019). Some background on the complete study: Sorted naive and memory T cell subsets from peripheral blood were analyzed in the study using a UMI-based, open-source pipeline for TCR alpha and beta sequencing. The results of the functional CMV T cell responses matched the IgG serology results in every case. RNA was DNase-treated and reverse transcribed with TCR constant-region primers, mostly using SuperScript III.

Overall study outcomes, separate from this receptor: A few larger clonotypes were present in naive repertoires, especially CD8 naive repertoires, and these clonotypes were possibly memory cells re-expressing CD45RA. RNA-based TCR counts may be affected by expression changes linked to T cell activation and differentiation. TCR abundance followed a power law whose exponent differed between naive and memory subsets but was consistent across the three individuals. No ground truth was available to validate the repertoire findings for the naive and memory subsets. Once error correction was done, more than 90% of naive TCR sequences showed up just once, which made the naive abundance distributions much steeper than those of the memory subsets. Each clonotype was defined as a single alpha or beta chain sequence rather than as a paired alpha/beta receptor. In both CD4 and CD8 cells, a rise in Gini index and a fall in Shannon and inverse Simpson diversity were observed from naive through CM, EM and EMRA.

This clonotype was recorded only once. The antigen it binds to is not known. Base qualities are missing; no much larger clone stands one base away. From the second PCR step on, the TCR alpha and beta chain libraries were amplified in separate reactions. The CMV status of each donor was determined by measuring IFNgamma production from CD4+ T cells after fresh PBMCs had been stimulated overnight with CMV viral lysate. Using Miltenyi beads, CD4 T cells were first positively selected, and CD8 T cells were then positively selected from the CD4-negative fraction. Cells were stained for CD3, CD4, CD8, CD45RA, CD27 and a live/dead dye and were sorted on a BD Aria II into four subsets based on CD45RA and CD27. Blood came from three healthy volunteers, each fractionated into CD4 and CD8 T cells and then into four differentiation subsets. Around 120 ml of peripheral blood was collected from each donor, and PBMC were isolated from the blood using Ficoll-Paque PLUS density-gradient centrifugation. Sorted cells were lysed in RLT buffer, after which RNA was extracted using a Qiagen RNeasy kit and stored at -80 degrees C.

CDR1 is given as SGHDT and CDR2 as YYEEEE, both from the germline V gene. After removal of 4 bases from V and 10 bases from J, the junction retains 13 bases not matched to a gene. Inclusive of the bounding cysteine and phenylalanine, the CDR3 is 16 residues long. This entry keeps only the CDR3 DNA: 48 bases, framed from base 1. Library method: UMI-ligation and nested PCR. An equimolar mix of two oligonucleotides covering both TRBC1 and TRBC2 was used as the beta constant-region primer. The ligated cDNA went through four rounds of PCR with nested alpha and beta constant-region primers together with the SP2 primer. A single-stranded oligonucleotide bearing the SP2 primer plus a 12-nucleotide UMI was ligated onto the 3' end of the cDNA by T4 RNA ligase 1. Incubation of the ligation reaction lasted roughly 19-24 hours at 16 degrees C. PCR2 was typically run as a SYBR Green qPCR and stopped at a predetermined threshold to prevent over-amplification. All purifications after the first were performed with Agencourt AMPure XP magnetic beads. Libraries were quantified by Qubit and checked on a TapeStation, where a main peak was expected near 650 bp. Sequencing of the pooled libraries was done on an Illumina MiSeq using v2 2x251 paired-end kits, which typically yielded about 1-2.3 million reads per sample. Each sample library was pooled at roughly 4.1 nM, and roughly 4.5-7% PhiX was included to improve cluster recognition. In the original analysis: V and J genes were assigned to Demultiplexor-processed FASTQ reads by Decombinator through tag matching, with a single base-pair mismatch being allowed. By using UMIs, Collapsinator corrected both sequencing errors and the frequency errors caused by PCR heterogeneity. TCRs were translated and CDR3s were extracted from the conserved cysteine to the FGXG phenylalanine by CDR3Translator, with non-productive sequences being flagged. Gini, Shannon entropy and inverse Simpson indices were calculated on repertoires that had been subsampled to equal numbers of UMI-defined TCRs. Within the linear range, a power law was fitted by maximum likelihood to the distributions of clonotype abundance. For one naive CD8 sample, the pipeline and MIGEC produced similar UMI counts, unique TCR numbers and clonal distributions. In one analysis, naive TCRs also found in any memory subset of the same donor were removed from the naive repertoire. The repertoires were searched for approximately 7,000 CMV-associated CDR3 sequences that had been compiled from VDJdb and a published dataset. TCRdb reanalyzed the raw reads on its own, using fastp at Q25 for trimming and MiXCR for clone calling, and kept in-frame beta chains. CDR3 protein sequences are deduplicated, and each keeps its most common genes and DNA. The V and J calls shown here were made by TCRdb, not taken from the authors' results. The table for this sample lists 150,000 or so distinct CDR3 sequences; approximately 22% of them were counted only once. 0.1% to 0.11% of the sample comes from the top ten.

Sequencing input: naive CD4+ T cells from blood. In the paper's terms, the cell subset or site label means: naive T cells, CD45RA high CD27+. The sequence links TRBV5-6 to TRBJ2-1, and TRBD2 aligns with 11 junction nucleotides. This receptor was obtained from a human donor in good health. The CDR3 region has the sequence CASSPLAGGTTKEQFF. The DNA sequence is as follows: TGTGCCAGCAGCCCCCTAGCGGGAGGCACTACAAAAGAGCAGTTCTTC.